The source of this T cell receptor (beta chain) is a study of OX40 agonist ivuxolimab in advanced cancers. CDR1 and CDR2 from the germline V gene are MNHNS and SASEGT. Trimming cost V 1 base and J 5 bases, with 8 bases left between them. CDR3 size: 13 residues. Measured with immunoSEQ multiplex PCR; TCRdb has only the in-frame clones, and not every one. Of about 80,000 clones in the sample, about 83% are singletons; the top ten hold 0.76%. The sample in question was CD4+ or CD8+ T cells sorted from blood, obtained in a trial of the OX40 agonist ivuxolimab. The V gene is TRBV6-1, the J gene TRBJ1-2; D call uncertain. The receptor was derived from an adult with an advanced solid tumor such as melanoma, head and neck, liver or kidney cancer. The CDR3 sequence: CASSEGTGYGYTF. The CDR3 DNA reads TGTGCCAGCAGTGAAGGTACGGGGTATGGCTACACCTTC.